These 22 T cell receptor beta chains originate from one sample sequenced in a study of OX40 agonist ivuxolimab in advanced cancers. Measured with immunoSEQ multiplex PCR; TCRdb has only the in-frame clones, and not every one. The sample contains about 64,000 clones, more than 80% of which appear only once. The material sequenced was CD4+ or CD8+ T cells sorted from blood, taken in a trial of the OX40 agonist ivuxolimab. The receptors come from an adult with an advanced solid tumor such as melanoma, head and neck, liver or kidney cancer.

The chain joins TRBV5-6 to TRBJ2-7, with 11 bases identical to TRBD1. The CDR3 runs 14 residues. The trim removed 6 bases at V and 3 bases at J, leaving 5 bases unmatched. CDR1 is SGHDT and CDR2 is YYEEEE in the germline V gene. The CDR3 DNA follows: TGTGCCAGCAACGGGGACAGGGGGGACTACGAGCAGTACTTC. Amino acid sequence: CASNGDRGDYEQYF.

This clone is a singleton in its sample. This sequence joins TRBV18 and TRBJ1-4; no firm D call. Trimming removed 6 bases at V and 2 bases at J, with 10 bases between. From germline, CDR1 is KGHSH and CDR2 LQKENI. The CDR3 runs to 14 residues. CDR3 DNA sequence: TGTGCCAGCTCCGGTCGGGGTACTAATGAAAAACTGTTTTTT. This encodes CASSGRGTNEKLFF.

This clone is medium-sized (0.01 to 0.1%) in the sample. This chain uses TRBV5-5 with TRBJ1-3; 7 bases agree with TRBD1. This CDR3 region has 18 residues. The germline V gene encodes CDR1 SGHKS and CDR2 YYEKEE (reference sequence). The V segment lost 3 bases and the J segment 4 bases; nucleotides outside the gene matches: 16. CDR3 sequence (DNA): TGTGCCAGCAGCTCAAACCGACAGGGTAGTGGTCTGGGAAACACCATATATTTT. This sequence encodes CASSSNRQGSGLGNTIYF.

The chain couples TRBV30 to TRBJ1-5; D gene uncertain. The CDR3 contains 14 residues. The V end lost 1 base, the J end lost 4 bases, and 11 bases lay between the germline ends. The germline V gene encodes CDR1 GTSNPN and CDR2 SVGIG (reference sequence). CDR3 in amino acids: CAWSGAMGNQPQHF. The CDR3 nucleotides read TGTGCCTGGAGTGGGGCAATGGGAAATCAGCCCCAGCATTTT.

The chain has TRBV6-5 and TRBJ1-5, with D possibly matching TRBD1 (5 bases). This CDR3 has 15 residues. V lost 6 bases, J lost 6 bases, and 18 bases lay in between. Germline V lookup: CDR1 MNHEY, CDR2 SVGAGI. In DNA, the CDR3 is TGTGCCAGCAGACGACAGTTCCAAGGCAGTCAGCCCCAGCATTTT. Translation gives CASRRQFQGSQPQHF.

The sample holds one count of this clone. The chain joins TRBV6-5 to TRBJ1-4; D perhaps matches TRBD1 (6 bases). The CDR3 loop spans 15 amino acids. Germline V gene sequence: CDR1 MNHEY, CDR2 SVGAGI. The V end was cut by 6 bases, the J end by 4 bases, with 15 bases between. For the CDR3, the DNA is TGTGCCAGCAGATCGTACGGGACAATTAATGAAAAACTGTTTTTT. Its translation: CASRSYGTINEKLFF.

CDR3 DNA: TGTGCCAGCAGGACGGGACTAGCGGGAAACAATGAGCAGTTCTTC. Translating gives CASRTGLAGNNEQFF. The rearrangement uses TRBV6-5 and TRBJ2-1; 13 bases line up with TRBD2. The CDR3 has 15 amino acids. The ends lost 6 bases at V and 5 bases at J; junction bases unmatched: 4. Germline loops: CDR1 MNHEY, CDR2 SVGAGI.

CDR3: CASSRGLAGGLEQYF. The CDR3 nucleotides are TGCGCCAGCAGCCGGGGACTAGCGGGAGGGCTCGAGCAGTACTTC. The chain carries TRBV5-1 and TRBJ2-7; 16 bases line up with TRBD2. Trimming removed 4 bases from V and 6 bases from J; junction bases left unmatched: 4. The V gene's germline CDR1 is SGHRS and CDR2 YFSETQ. This CDR3 contains 15 residues.

The chain recombines TRBV15 with TRBJ1-1; no firm D call. CDR1 is LNHNV and CDR2 is YYDKDF in the germline V gene (reference sequence). Trimming took off 5 bases at V and 6 bases at J, with 16 bases between the two ends. The CDR3 has 14 amino acids. CDR3 DNA: TGTGCCACCAGCGTGGACCAATACACGGCTGAAGCTTTCTTT. It specifies CATSVDQYTAEAFF.

The V and J genes are TRBV11-2 and TRBJ2-5; D call uncertain. V was clipped by 4 bases and J by 3 bases, with 15 bases between them. Germline V gene sequence: CDR1 SGHAT, CDR2 FQNNGV. The CDR3 sequence is 15 residues long. CDR3 amino acids: CASSSALGQEETQYF. In DNA, the CDR3 is TGTGCCAGCAGCTCCGCTCTTGGGCAGGAAGAGACCCAGTACTTC.

The chain recombines TRBV9 with TRBJ2-2; no reliable D call. Looked up from germline, CDR1 is SGDLS and CDR2 is YYNGEE. The CDR3 totals 14 residues. V gave up 0 bases and J gave up 5 bases, with 8 bases separating them. CDR3 sequence (DNA): TGTGCCAGCAGCGTAGTGTCGGTGACCGGGGAGCTGTTTTTT. This codes for CASSVVSVTGELFF. Using reference TRBV9 and TRBJ2-2 for the parts outside the CDR3, the full variable domain is DSGVTQTPKHLITATGQRVTLRCSPRSGDLSVYWYQQSLDQGLQFLIQYYNGEERAKGNILERFSAQQFPDLHSELNLSSLELGDSALYFCASSVVSVTGELFFGEGSRLTVL.

This chain uses TRBV7-9 with TRBJ2-2; possibly TRBD2 for D (5 bases). Trimming removed 6 bases from V and 8 bases from J, with 10 bases in between. The CDR3 extends over 12 amino acids. Per germline, CDR1 SEHNR and CDR2 FQNEAQ (reference sequence). CDR3 sequence: CASSLARGELFF. In nucleotides, the CDR3 is TGTGCCAGCAGTCTAGCCAGGGGGGAGCTGTTTTTT.

Only one count was recorded for this clone. V is TRBV5-8 and J is TRBJ2-5, with D perhaps being TRBD1 or TRBD2 (6 bases each). Germline values: CDR1 SGHTS, CDR2 YDEGEE. This CDR3 is built from 16 residues. Trimming removed 3 bases at V and 5 bases at J, with 20 bases between. The CDR3 DNA is TGTGCCAGCAGCTGGAGGGGGACTTCCTTGAGTGAGACCCAGTACTTC. Translating it yields CASSWRGTSLSETQYF.

The J gene is TRBJ2-3, the V gene TRBV5-8; 9 positions match TRBD2. V was pared by 1 base and J by 4 bases, with 10 bases of the junction left unmatched. Germline values: CDR1 SGHTS, CDR2 YDEGEE. This CDR3 has 17 amino acids. The CDR3 here is CASSLPRGGLSADTQYF. The CDR3 coding sequence is TGTGCCAGCAGCTTGCCGCGGGGGGGCCTGTCCGCAGATACGCAGTATTTT.

The V gene is TRBV7-9, the J gene TRBJ2-3; 7 positions agree with TRBD2. Germline CDR1 and CDR2: SEHNR and FQNEAQ (reference sequence). V dropped 9 bases and J dropped 4; count of bases not matched to a gene: 10. The CDR3 has 14 amino acids. CDR3 protein: CASQPSGGADTQYF. CDR3 DNA sequence: TGTGCCAGTCAGCCCTCTGGGGGGGCAGATACGCAGTATTTT.

This chain uses TRBV19 with TRBJ1-3; no reliable D call. Germline assignment: CDR1 LNHDA and CDR2 SQIVND (reference sequence). The V end was cut by 2 bases, the J end by 0 bases, with 8 bases between. The CDR3 consists of 15 residues. The CDR3 is CASSIPRASGNTIYF. In nucleotides, the CDR3 is TGTGCCAGTAGTATACCCCGGGCCTCTGGAAACACCATATATTTT.

This chain links TRBV6-5 with TRBJ1-2, with D uncertain. The CDR3 sequence is 10 residues long. V was shortened by 5 bases and J by 7 bases, with 5 bases between the two germline ends. Germline-derived CDR1 and CDR2 are MNHEY and SVGAGI. The DNA of the CDR3 is TGTGCCAGCAGTAGAAGTGGCTACACCTTC. Translated, it gives CASSRSGYTF.

The chain uses TRBV28 and TRBJ1-5, with D perhaps TRBD1 (6 bases). CDR1 MDHEN and CDR2 SYDVKM come from the germline V gene. CDR3 length: 15 amino acids. Trimming took off 5 bases at V and 4 bases at J, with 15 bases between the two ends. This CDR3 is CASSKGQRGNQPQHF. The CDR3 nucleotides are TGTGCCAGCAGTAAAGGACAGAGGGGGAATCAGCCCCAGCATTTT.

The V call is TRBV6-1, the J call TRBJ2-5; D is possibly TRBD2 (5 bases). V was cut by 6 bases and J by 3 bases, with 11 bases left in between. The CDR3 is 13 residues long. Germline V lookup: CDR1 MNHNS, CDR2 SASEGT. CDR3 in amino acids: CASRRTGEETQYF. Here the CDR3 DNA reads TGTGCCAGCAGACGGACTGGGGAAGAGACCCAGTACTTC.

The rearrangement uses TRBV18 and TRBJ1-3; D might be TRBD1 (5 bases). V was pared by 7 bases and J by 7 bases, with 17 bases between. Germline loops: CDR1 KGHSH, CDR2 LQKENI. This CDR3 comprises 14 residues. The CDR3 DNA reads TGTGCCAGCTTACCTCCGCCGGAGGGGAACACCATATATTTT. Amino acids: CASLPPPEGNTIYF.

This sequence joins TRBV9 and TRBJ2-1; 7 bases line up with TRBD2. With 6 bases clipped from V and 9 bases from J, the junction kept 6 bases outside the gene matches. In germline, CDR1 is SGDLS, CDR2 YYNGEE. CDR3 length: 12 amino acids. CDR3 residues: CASTRAGSEQFF. The DNA for the CDR3 is TGTGCCAGCACCCGAGCGGGGAGTGAGCAGTTCTTC.

The genes are TRBV7-9 and TRBJ2-1, with D possibly TRBD2 on 5 matching bases. Trimming took 0 bases from V and 5 from J, leaving 8 bases between them. CDR1 is SEHNR, CDR2 FQNEAQ, per germline (reference sequence). The CDR3 has 14 residues. The CDR3 region is CASSLAGKDNEQFF. The DNA of the CDR3 is TGTGCCAGCAGCTTAGCCGGGAAAGACAATGAGCAGTTCTTC.